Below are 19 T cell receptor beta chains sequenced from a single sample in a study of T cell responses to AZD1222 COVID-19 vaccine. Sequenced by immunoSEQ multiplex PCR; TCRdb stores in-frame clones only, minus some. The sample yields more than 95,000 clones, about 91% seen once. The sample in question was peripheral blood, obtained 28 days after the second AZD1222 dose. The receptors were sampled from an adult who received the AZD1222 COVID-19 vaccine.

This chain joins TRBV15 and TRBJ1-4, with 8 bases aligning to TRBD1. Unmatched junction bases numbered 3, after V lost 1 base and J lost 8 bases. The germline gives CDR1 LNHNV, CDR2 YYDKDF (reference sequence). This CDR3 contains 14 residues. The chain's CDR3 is CATSRAGTGEKLFF. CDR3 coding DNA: TGTGCCACCAGCAGAGCCGGGACAGGAGAAAAACTGTTTTTT. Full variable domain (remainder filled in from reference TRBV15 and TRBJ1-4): DAMVIQNPRYQVTQFGKPVTLSCSQTLNHNVMYWYQQKSSQAPKLLFHYYDKDFNNEADTPDNFQSRRPNTSFCFLDIRSPGLGDTAMYLCATSRAGTGEKLFFGSGTQLSVL.

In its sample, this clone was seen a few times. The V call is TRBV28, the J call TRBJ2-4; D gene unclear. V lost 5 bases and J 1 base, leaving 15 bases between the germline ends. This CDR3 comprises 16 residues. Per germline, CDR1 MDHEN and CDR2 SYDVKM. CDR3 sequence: CASSPQGMGAKNIQYF. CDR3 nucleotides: TGTGCCAGCAGTCCCCAAGGAATGGGGGCCAAAAACATTCAGTACTTC.

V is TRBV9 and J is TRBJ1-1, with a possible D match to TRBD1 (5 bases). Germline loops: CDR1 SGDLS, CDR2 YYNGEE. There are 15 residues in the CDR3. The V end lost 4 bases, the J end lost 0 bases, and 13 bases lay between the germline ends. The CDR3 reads CASSRRGDLNTEAFF. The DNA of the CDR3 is TGTGCCAGCAGCCGTCGGGGGGACCTGAACACTGAAGCTTTCTTT.

The CDR3 sequence: CASSLGPDPSYEQYF. CDR3 sequence (DNA): TGTGCCAGCAGCTTAGGTCCGGACCCTTCCTACGAGCAGTACTTC. V and J are TRBV13 and TRBJ2-7; no clear D gene. Germline V gives CDR1 PRHDT, CDR2 FYEKMQ (reference sequence). V was shortened by 0 bases and J by 1 base, with 10 bases between the two germline ends. CDR3 length equals 15 residues.

CDR3 region: CASSFDGTYEQYF. CDR3 DNA sequence: TGTGCCAGCAGCTTCGACGGCACCTACGAGCAGTACTTC. The V call is TRBV6-5, the J call TRBJ2-7, with D unresolved. Trimming took 6 bases from V and 2 from J, leaving 11 bases between them. The CDR3 is 13 amino acids. Germline CDR1 is MNHEY and CDR2 is SVGAGI.

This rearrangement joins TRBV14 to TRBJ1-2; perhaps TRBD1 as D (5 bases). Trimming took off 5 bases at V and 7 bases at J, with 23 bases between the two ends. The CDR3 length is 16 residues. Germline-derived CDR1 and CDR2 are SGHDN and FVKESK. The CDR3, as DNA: TGTGCCAGCAGCGCCCGGGGACCGACCCGTTCGGGTGGCTACACCTTC. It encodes CASSARGPTRSGGYTF.

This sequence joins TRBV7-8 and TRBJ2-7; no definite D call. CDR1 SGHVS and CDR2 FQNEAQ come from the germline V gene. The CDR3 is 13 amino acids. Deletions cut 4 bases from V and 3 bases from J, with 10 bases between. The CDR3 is CASSSGFLYEQYF. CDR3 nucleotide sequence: TGTGCCAGCAGCTCCGGGTTCCTCTACGAGCAGTACTTC.

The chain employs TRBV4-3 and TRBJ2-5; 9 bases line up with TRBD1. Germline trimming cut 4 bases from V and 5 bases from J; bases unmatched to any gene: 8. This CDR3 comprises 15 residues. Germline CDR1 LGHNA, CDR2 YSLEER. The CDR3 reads CASSPGQGRSETQYF. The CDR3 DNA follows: TGCGCCAGCAGCCCGGGACAGGGAAGGTCGGAGACCCAGTACTTC.

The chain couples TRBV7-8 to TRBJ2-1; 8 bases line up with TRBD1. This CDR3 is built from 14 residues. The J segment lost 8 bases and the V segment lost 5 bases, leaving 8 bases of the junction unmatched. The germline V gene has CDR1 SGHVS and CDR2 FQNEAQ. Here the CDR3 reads CASSPRTGWYEQFF. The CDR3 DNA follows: TGTGCCAGCAGCCCGCGGACAGGGTGGTATGAGCAGTTCTTC. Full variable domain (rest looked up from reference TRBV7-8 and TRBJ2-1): GAGVSQSPRYKVAKRGQDVALRCDPISGHVSLFWYQQALGQGPEFLTYFQNEAQLDKSGLPSDRFFAERPEGSVSTLKIQRTQQEDSAVYLCASSPRTGWYEQFFGPGTRLTVL.

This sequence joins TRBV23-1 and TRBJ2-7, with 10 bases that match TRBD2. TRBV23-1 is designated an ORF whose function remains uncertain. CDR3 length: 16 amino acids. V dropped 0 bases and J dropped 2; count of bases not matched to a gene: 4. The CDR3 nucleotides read TGCGCCAGCAGTCAATCCCTAGCGGGAGCCACCTACGAGCAGTACTTC. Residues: CASSQSLAGATYEQYF.

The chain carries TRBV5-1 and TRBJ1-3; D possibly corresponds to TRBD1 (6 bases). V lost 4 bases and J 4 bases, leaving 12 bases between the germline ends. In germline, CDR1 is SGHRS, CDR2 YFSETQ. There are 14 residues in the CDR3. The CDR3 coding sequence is TGCGCCAGCAGCAGGGACACGCAAGGAAACACCATATATTTT. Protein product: CASSRDTQGNTIYF.

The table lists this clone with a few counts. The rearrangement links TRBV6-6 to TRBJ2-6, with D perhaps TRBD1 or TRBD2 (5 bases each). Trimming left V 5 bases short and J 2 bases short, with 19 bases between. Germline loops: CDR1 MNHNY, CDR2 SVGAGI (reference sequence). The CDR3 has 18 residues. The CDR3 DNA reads TGTGCCAGCAGTCTCATGGGGGTAGTTGGTGCTGGGGCCAACGTCCTGACTTTC. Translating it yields CASSLMGVVGAGANVLTF.

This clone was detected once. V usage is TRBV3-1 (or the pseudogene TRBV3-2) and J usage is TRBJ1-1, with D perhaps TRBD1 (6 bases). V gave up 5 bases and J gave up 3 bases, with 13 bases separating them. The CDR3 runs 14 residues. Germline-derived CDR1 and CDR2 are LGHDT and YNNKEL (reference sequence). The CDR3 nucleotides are TGTGCCAGCAGCAAATCGGGGGCACACACTGAAGCTTTCTTT. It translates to CASSKSGAHTEAFF.

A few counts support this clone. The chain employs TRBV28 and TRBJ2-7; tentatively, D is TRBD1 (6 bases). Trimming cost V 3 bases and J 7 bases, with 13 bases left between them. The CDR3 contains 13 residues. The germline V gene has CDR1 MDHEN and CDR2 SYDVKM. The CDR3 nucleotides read TGTGCCAGCAGTTTCATGAGGGGGTCAGAGCAGTACTTC. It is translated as CASSFMRGSEQYF.

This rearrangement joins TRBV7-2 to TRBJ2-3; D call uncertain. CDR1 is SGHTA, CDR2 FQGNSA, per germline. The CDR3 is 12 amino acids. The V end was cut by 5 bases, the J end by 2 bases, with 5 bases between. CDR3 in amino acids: CASSPHTDTQYF. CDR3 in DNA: TGTGCCAGCAGCCCTCACACAGATACGCAGTATTTT.

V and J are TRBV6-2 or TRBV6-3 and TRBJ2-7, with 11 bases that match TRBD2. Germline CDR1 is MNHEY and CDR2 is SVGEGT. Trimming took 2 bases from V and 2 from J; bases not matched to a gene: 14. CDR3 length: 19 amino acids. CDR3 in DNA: TGTGCCAGCAGTTACGAGGGGGCTAGCGGGAGGCCCCGAACCTACGAGCAGTACTTC. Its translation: CASSYEGASGRPRTYEQYF.

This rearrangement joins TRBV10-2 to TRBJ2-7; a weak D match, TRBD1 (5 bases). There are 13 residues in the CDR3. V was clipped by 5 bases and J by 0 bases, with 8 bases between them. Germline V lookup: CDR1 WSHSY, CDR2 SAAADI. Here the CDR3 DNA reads TGCGCCAGCAGTACGACAGTCTCCTACGAGCAGTACTTC. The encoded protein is CASSTTVSYEQYF.

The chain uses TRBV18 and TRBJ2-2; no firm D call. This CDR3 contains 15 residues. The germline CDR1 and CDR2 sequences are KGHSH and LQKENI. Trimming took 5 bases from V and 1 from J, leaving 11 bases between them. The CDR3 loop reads CASSSRTVNTGELFF. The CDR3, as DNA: TGTGCCAGCTCATCACGGACGGTGAACACCGGGGAGCTGTTTTTT.

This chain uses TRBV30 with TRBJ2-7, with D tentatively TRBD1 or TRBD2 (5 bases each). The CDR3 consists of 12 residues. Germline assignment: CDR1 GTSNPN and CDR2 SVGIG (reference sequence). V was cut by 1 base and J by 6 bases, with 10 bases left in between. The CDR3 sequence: CAWSAGPAEQYF. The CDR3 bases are TGTGCCTGGAGTGCGGGACCCGCCGAGCAGTACTTC.